This T cell receptor beta chain comes out of a study of blood T cells in healthy people across ages. Study background: With template switching, about one barcoded beta molecule was captured per two T cells.

A second PCR of about 7 to 12 cycles used a sample-barcoded 5' primer and a J-beta primer mix. TCRdb reprocessed the 5' RACE reads with MiXCR, giving one entry per CDR3 protein. The sample lists over 950,000 distinct CDR3 sequences, 35% to 40% occurring once. The CDR3 extends over 14 amino acids. V gave up 6 bases and J gave up 18 bases, with 24 bases separating them. The germline V gene has CDR1 ENHRY and CDR2 SYGVKD. Points from the study as a whole: Any conclusive comparison of naive versus antigen-experienced cells was prevented by using unsorted PBMCs. Diversity estimated from one million T cells was considered an underestimate.

It was ten milliliters of peripheral blood that were drawn from each donor. As concerns this clonotype: What it binds is unknown.

This TCR was recovered from a young man in good health. The sequenced sample consisted of blood. The rearrangement uses TRBV10-3 and TRBJ1-6; D possibly corresponds to TRBD1 (5 bases). The CDR3 here is CAIRGRQTNSSPHF. In nucleotides, the CDR3 is TGTGCCATCAGGGGAAGACAGACAAATTCATCCCCCCACTTT.